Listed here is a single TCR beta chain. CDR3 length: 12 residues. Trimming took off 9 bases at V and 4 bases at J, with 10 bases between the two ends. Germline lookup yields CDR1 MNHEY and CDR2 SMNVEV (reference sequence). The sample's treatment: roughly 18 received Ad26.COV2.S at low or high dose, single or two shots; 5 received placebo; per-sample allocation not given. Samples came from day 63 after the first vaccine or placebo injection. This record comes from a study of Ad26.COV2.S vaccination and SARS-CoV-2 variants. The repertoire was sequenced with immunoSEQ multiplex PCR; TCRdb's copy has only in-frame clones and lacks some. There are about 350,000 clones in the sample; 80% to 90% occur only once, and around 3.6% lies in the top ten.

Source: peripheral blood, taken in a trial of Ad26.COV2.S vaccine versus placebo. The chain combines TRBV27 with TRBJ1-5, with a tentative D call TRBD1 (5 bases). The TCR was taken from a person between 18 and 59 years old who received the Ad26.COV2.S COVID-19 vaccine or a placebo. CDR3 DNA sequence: TGTGCCAGTGGGGGGGGGAATCAGCCCCAGCATTTT. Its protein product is CASGGGNQPQHF.